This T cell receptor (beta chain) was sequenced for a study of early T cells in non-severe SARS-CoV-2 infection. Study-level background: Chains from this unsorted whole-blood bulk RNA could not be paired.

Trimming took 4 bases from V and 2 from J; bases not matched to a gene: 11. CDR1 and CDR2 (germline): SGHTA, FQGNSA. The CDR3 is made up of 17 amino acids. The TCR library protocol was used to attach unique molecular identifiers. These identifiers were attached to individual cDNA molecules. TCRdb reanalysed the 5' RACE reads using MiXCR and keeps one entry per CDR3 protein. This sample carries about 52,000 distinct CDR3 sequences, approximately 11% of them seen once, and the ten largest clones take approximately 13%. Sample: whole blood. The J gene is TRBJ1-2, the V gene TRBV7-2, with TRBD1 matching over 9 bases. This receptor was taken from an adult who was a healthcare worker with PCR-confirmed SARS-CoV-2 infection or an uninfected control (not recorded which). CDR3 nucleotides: TGTGCCAGCAGCTCTCCCACAACCGGGACAGGGAACTATGGCTACACCTTC. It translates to CASSSPTTGTGNYGYTF.